This T cell receptor beta chain was recorded in a study of blood T cell repertoires in COVID-19. Study-wide context: Researchers got acute and convalescent COVID-19 samples from the United States, Italy and Spain.

Recruits, aged about 18 to 95 years, lived in some 25 US areas. The recovered donors of Cohort 3 showed two negative PCRs, clearance, or symptom resolution. As originally analysed: Reference gene primer amplification in the assay estimated nucleated cell counts. TCRdb keeps only in-frame clones here, not all; method: immunoSEQ multiplex PCR. V, J and clone size reflect that table, while D and trimming were determined from the DNA. The table records under 500,000 clones, approximately 92% of them present only once. What was sequenced was PBMCs or T cells enriched from blood (not recorded which). The clonotype was recovered from a man under 40 who had recovered from COVID-19.

The CDR3 protein is CASSERTTDRSLSGNTIYF. The CDR3 nucleotides read TGCGCCAGCAGCGAAAGGACCACGGACAGGTCGCTCTCTGGAAACACCATATATTTT. The chain links TRBV4-1 to TRBJ1-3; 7 bases map to TRBD1. This CDR3 contains 19 residues. Germline CDR1 MGHRA, CDR2 YSYEKL. V was pared by 5 bases and J by 0 bases, with 16 bases of the junction left unmatched.